This entry features one TCR beta chain sequence. Its antigen is as yet unknown. This record belongs to a study of cytomegalovirus exposure and HLA in healthy donors. On the study more broadly: About 79% of 398 genotyped donors fell in the Caucasian-associated ancestry cluster. Notes on the study in general: Most TCR sequences proved rare, with some public TCRs found in many donors.

The PCR made use of 60 Vbeta and 13 Jbeta primers. Sequencing was performed with immunoSEQ multiplex PCR; in TCRdb, only in-frame clones are kept and a portion is missing. This repertoire shows about 180,000 clones, roughly 80% found once; its top ten account for around 1.4%. The CDR3 loop spans 15 amino acids. Losses at the gene ends were 7 bases for V and 4 bases for J; bases not matched to a gene: 9. Germline V lookup: CDR1 MNHEY, CDR2 SMNVEV (reference sequence). V usage is TRBV27 and J usage is TRBJ1-4, with TRBD1 matching 7 bases. Sequenced input: PBMCs. This TCR came from a girl aged 5 to 17 in good health and CMV-seropositive. CDR3 loop: CASTYYRGYNEKLFF. The CDR3 DNA is TGTGCCAGCACCTACTACAGGGGTTATAATGAAAAACTGTTTTTT.